These 19 T cell receptor beta chains were all obtained from the same sample, sequenced in a study of beta chain features in type 1 diabetes listed by TCRdb under 2018. General conclusions and limits of the study: A moderate but significant shortening of TCRB CDR3 length was observed in type 1 diabetes patients in all four CD4+ subsets.

Their antigens remain unidentified. Library prep was done by the immunoSEQ multiplex PCR assay. The entire amount of isolated RNA was reverse transcribed using the High Capacity cDNA Reverse Transcription Kit, so the sequenced TCRB transcripts were expressed ones. TCRdb stores this immuneACCESS table with in-frame sequences only. Part of the clones is absent; in the studies checked, under half of the shortfall reflects unresolved V genes, and no reason is known for the rest. Across this sample there are almost 350,000 clones, with approximately 10% seen only once. Of the sample, roughly 0.99% falls within the top ten clones. The sample comprised central memory CD4+ T cells from blood. These TCRs come from a man aged 30 to 39 with type 1 diabetes.

The rearrangement joins TRBV7-2 to TRBJ1-1; no definite D call. The CDR3 runs 13 residues. CDR1 and CDR2 from the germline V gene are SGHTA and FQGNSA. The V end lost 5 bases, the J end lost 7 bases, and 14 bases lay between the germline ends. The DNA of the CDR3 is TGTGCCAGCAGCCCTTACCGGACCGTTGAAGCTTTCTTT. Protein product: CASSPYRTVEAFF. Combining the CDR3 with reference TRBV7-2 and TRBJ1-1 gives the whole variable domain GAGVSQSPSNKVTEKGKDVELRCDPISGHTALYWYRQSLGQGLEFLIYFQGNSAPDKSGLPSDRFSAERTGGSVSTLTIQRTQQEDSAVYLCASSPYRTVEAFFGQGTRLTVV.

The V call is TRBV5-1, the J call TRBJ2-4; TRBD1 matches 8 bases. The length of the CDR3 is 17 residues. Germline V gene lookup returns CDR1 SGHRS and CDR2 YFSETQ. The V segment lost 2 bases and the J segment 5 bases; nucleotides outside the gene matches: 12. The CDR3 nucleotides read TGCGCCAGCAGCTTCGGGAACTGGGACAGGAGCCAAAACATTCAGTACTTC. Protein product: CASSFGNWDRSQNIQYF.

This clone was seen a few times. This chain connects TRBV12-5 to TRBJ2-5, with D unclear. The V gene lost 6 bases and the J gene lost 5 bases, with 10 bases spanning the gap. Germline V CDR1 and CDR2: LGHNT, FRNRAP. The CDR3 covers 12 residues. CDR3 amino acids: CASGPGRETQYF. The CDR3 DNA follows: TGTGCTAGTGGCCCAGGACGGGAGACCCAGTACTTC.

This clone has only a few counts. The chain recombines TRBV11-2 with TRBJ1-1; D gene unclear. There are 12 residues in the CDR3. Trimming cost V 2 bases and J 7 bases, with 8 bases left between them. Germline CDR1 and CDR2: SGHAT and FQNNGV. The CDR3 spells CASSLRRVEAFF. CDR3 coding DNA: TGTGCCAGCAGCTTAAGACGGGTTGAAGCTTTCTTT.

This clone was detected a few times. The chain recombines TRBV2 with TRBJ1-2; possibly TRBD1 for D (5 bases). CDR1 is SNHLY, CDR2 FYNNEI, per germline. The CDR3 has 13 residues. V dropped 1 base and J dropped 3 bases, with 6 bases sitting between them. CDR3 protein: CASSEDRYYGYTF. The CDR3 nucleotides read TGTGCCAGCAGTGAAGACAGGTACTATGGCTACACCTTC.

This clone has a handful of counts. The J gene is TRBJ1-2, the V gene TRBV6-5, with D maybe TRBD1 (6 bases). Trimming took off 0 bases at V and 1 base at J, with 12 bases between the two ends. Germline-derived CDR1 and CDR2 are MNHEY and SVGAGI. The CDR3 is 16 residues long. CDR3 DNA sequence: TGTGCCAGCAGTTACTCTCTCGGGACAAGTAACTATGGCTACACCTTC. This encodes CASSYSLGTSNYGYTF.

Only a few counts were recorded for this clone. The chain is built from TRBV5-1 and TRBJ2-5; weak D call: TRBD2 (5 bases). The CDR3 is 14 amino acids. Germline V lookup: CDR1 SGHRS, CDR2 YFSETQ. Deletions cut 2 bases from V and 11 bases from J, with 19 bases between. Here the CDR3 reads CASSFGNAAAEQYF. The CDR3 nucleotides are TGCGCCAGCAGCTTCGGAAACGCAGCGGCTGAGCAGTACTTC.

This sequence joins TRBV19 and TRBJ1-5; D unresolved. The CDR3 extends over 13 amino acids. The ends were cut back, 3 bases at V and 7 bases at J, with 10 bases in the middle. Looked up from germline, CDR1 is LNHDA and CDR2 is SQIVND (reference sequence). CDR3 in amino acids: CASSMFSRQPQHF. For the CDR3, the DNA is TGTGCCAGTAGTATGTTTAGCAGACAGCCCCAGCATTTT.

The chain combines TRBV4-3 with TRBJ1-2; possibly TRBD1 for D (6 bases). V was cut by 1 base and J by 4 bases, with 10 bases left in between. CDR3 length: 14 amino acids. The V gene's germline CDR1 is LGHNA and CDR2 YSLEER. This CDR3 reads CASSQAPQGYGYTF. The CDR3 DNA reads TGCGCCAGCAGCCAAGCTCCACAGGGCTATGGCTACACCTTC.

This clone turned up a few times. The chain couples TRBV4-1 to TRBJ2-3; the D gene is possibly TRBD2 (6 bases). Germline V lookup: CDR1 MGHRA, CDR2 YSYEKL. Between the trimmed V and J ends, which lost 2 bases and 2 bases, there was a span of 11 bases. This CDR3 comprises 15 residues. CDR3 coding DNA: TGCGCCAGCAGCCAACAGGAGGGTACCACAGATACGCAGTATTTT. Translating it yields CASSQQEGTTDTQYF.

This clone was recorded at least ten times. J is TRBJ2-3 and V is TRBV5-6; TRBD1 matches at 8 bases. Losses at the gene ends were 3 bases for V and 1 base for J; bases not matched to a gene: 7. There are 16 residues in the CDR3. Germline V gene sequence: CDR1 SGHDT, CDR2 YYEEEE. The CDR3 sequence: CASSSGQGAGTDTQYF. As DNA, the CDR3 is TGTGCCAGCAGCTCCGGACAGGGAGCTGGCACAGATACGCAGTATTTT. The full variable domain, its missing parts supplied by reference TRBV5-6 and TRBJ2-3, is DAGVTQSPTHLIKTRGQQVTLRCSPKSGHDTVSWYQQALGQGPQFIFQYYEEEERQRGNFPDRFSGHQFPNYSSELNVNALLLGDSALYLCASSSGQGAGTDTQYFGPGTRLTVL.

This clone was detected a few times. The chain is built from TRBV6-5 and TRBJ1-4; D is undetermined. This CDR3 spans 15 amino acids. V was cut by 2 bases and J by 8 bases, with 15 bases left in between. The V gene's germline CDR1 is MNHEY and CDR2 SVGAGI. CDR3 protein: CASSYGSSLREKLFF. CDR3 coding DNA: TGTGCCAGCAGTTACGGGTCGTCCCTTCGCGAAAAACTGTTTTTT.

This clone occurred a few times. The CDR3 DNA reads as TGCGCCAGCAGCCGACTAGCGGGGAGCACAGATACGCAGTATTTT. As protein: CASSRLAGSTDTQYF. V is TRBV5-1 and J is TRBJ2-3; 11 bases line up with TRBD2. The CDR3 spans 15 residues. V gave up 4 bases and J gave up 0 bases; unmatched junction bases: 1. Germline values: CDR1 SGHRS, CDR2 YFSETQ.

The chain carries TRBV11-2 and TRBJ1-3; D not resolved. Germline V gene lookup returns CDR1 SGHAT and CDR2 FQNNGV. CDR3 size: 12 residues. Trimming pared 3 bases from V and 14 bases from J, leaving 14 bases between. The CDR3: CASSLDLLTLYF. The CDR3 bases are TGTGCCAGCAGCTTGGATCTTCTAACGTTATATTTT. Based on the CDR3 plus reference TRBV11-2 and TRBJ1-3, the full variable domain is EAGVAQSPRYKIIEKRQSVAFWCNPISGHATLYWYQQILGQGPKLLIQFQNNGVVDDSQLPKDRFSAERLKGVDSTLKIQPAKLEDSAVYLCASSLDLLTLYFGEGSWLTVV.

The genes are TRBV4-3 and TRBJ1-2; D gene uncertain. The CDR3 is made up of 13 amino acids. Trimming pared 2 bases from V and 4 bases from J, leaving 8 bases between. Per the germline V gene, CDR1 is LGHNA and CDR2 is YSLEER. For the CDR3, the DNA is TGCGCCAGCAGCCAACTTCCCACCTATGGCTACACCTTC. Translation: CASSQLPTYGYTF.

The chain combines TRBV7-8 with TRBJ1-2; D is unresolved. Germline V lookup: CDR1 SGHVS, CDR2 FQNEAQ. This CDR3 is built from 14 residues. V lost 5 bases to trimming and J lost 2 bases, with 12 bases between them. CDR3 residues: CASSGLAGNYGYTF. The CDR3 DNA sequence: TGTGCCAGCAGCGGGTTGGCGGGAAACTATGGCTACACCTTC.

The chain uses TRBV6-6 and TRBJ1-3; possibly TRBD1 for D (5 bases). The CDR3 loop spans 15 amino acids. Trimming stripped 2 bases from V and 4 bases from J, with 12 bases between. Germline V gives CDR1 MNHNY, CDR2 SVGAGI (reference sequence). The CDR3 sequence: CASSYKRQLGNTIYF. In DNA form, the CDR3 reads TGTGCCAGCAGTTACAAGCGACAGTTGGGAAACACCATATATTTT.

There are a few counts of this clone. The chain links TRBV2 to TRBJ1-5, with TRBD1 as a possible D gene (5 bases). V was shortened by 8 bases and J by 0 bases, with 8 bases between the two germline ends. This CDR3 comprises 13 residues. The V gene's germline CDR1 is SNHLY and CDR2 FYNNEI. The DNA of the CDR3 is TGTGCCAGCTCGGGACGTAGCAATCAGCCCCAGCATTTT. Encoded protein: CASSGRSNQPQHF.

This clone was seen a few times. The chain joins TRBV5-1 to TRBJ2-3, with D perhaps matching TRBD2 (5 bases). The CDR3 loop spans 14 amino acids. Germline V gene sequence: CDR1 SGHRS, CDR2 YFSETQ. Between the trimmed V and J ends, which lost 4 bases and 3 bases, there was a span of 12 bases. The CDR3 protein is CASSPALATDTQYF. For the CDR3, the DNA is TGCGCCAGCAGCCCCGCTCTAGCAACAGATACGCAGTATTTT.